This TCR beta chain was sequenced during a study of vaccination and CD4 T cells after COVID-19. Specified treatment: roughly 11-day PBMC culture with coronavirus spike peptide pools or control peptides (ViraFEST assay). Sequencing of the DNA from cultured CD4+ T cells was carried out with the Oncomine TCR Beta short-read assay. DNA came from CD4+ T cells after culture. TCRdb recomputed calls from the PCR reads with MiXCR, one row per CDR3 protein. The sample lists some 12,000 distinct CDR3 sequences, about half occurring once. This clonotype was seen more than once but under ten times. Its matching antigen is unknown. The germline CDR1 and CDR2 sequences are SGHTA and FQGNSA. This CDR3 spans 16 amino acids. Trimming cost V 5 bases and J 3 bases; bases outside gene matches: 8. Study results and limitations: Convalescent patients' vaccine-specific clones were spike mono-reactive in 304 of 307 cases.

Input material: CD4+ T cells from blood, cultured in vitro. V usage is TRBV7-2 and J usage is TRBJ2-2; 8 bases are a match to TRBD2. The sequence was collected from a human donor who had recovered from COVID-19. This CDR3 reads CASSPTAGGYTGELFF. The CDR3 nucleotides are TGTGCCAGCAGCCCAACCGCGGGAGGTTACACCGGGGAGCTGTTTTTT.